Included here is one TCR beta chain sequence, with context. Its antigen is not identified. The V and J ends lost 5 bases and 4 bases, in that order; junction bases with no gene match: 9. Germline V gives CDR1 SGHAT, CDR2 FQNNGV. The CDR3 is 16 amino acids. Via CD45RO/CCR7/CD25/CD127/CD95/CD27, cells of the CD4+ naive, central memory, regulatory and stem cell-like memory subsets were sorted. Reverse transcribing all isolated RNA meant expressed TCRB transcripts were sequenced. Measured with immunoSEQ multiplex PCR; TCRdb has only the in-frame clones, and not every one. The table records about 360,000 clones, around 13% of them present only once. This specimen belongs to a study of beta chain features in type 1 diabetes. Study-wide results and limits: A greater similarity of naive, central memory and Treg TCRB repertoires was seen among patients than among healthy donors. Moderate but significant shortening of TCRB CDR3s was recorded in all four CD4+ subsets from Type 1 diabetes patients.

The TCR was taken from a man aged 18 to 29 in good health. This chain links TRBV11-2 with TRBJ2-2; 8 nucleotides line up with TRBD2. Sequencing used naive CD4+ T cells from blood. DNA for the CDR3: TGTGCCAGCAGCCTGAGGGGTGCGGGAGGCACCGGGGAGCTGTTTTTT. Its translation: CASSLRGAGGTGELFF.